These 29 T cell receptor beta chains originate from one sample sequenced in a study of blood T cell repertoires in COVID-19. Method: immunoSEQ multiplex PCR; TCRdb's copy keeps in-frame clones and lacks some. The sample lists around 500,000 clones; approximately 91% were seen once. The source material was PBMCs or T cells enriched from blood (not recorded which). These receptors came from a woman aged 55-75 years who had recovered from COVID-19.

The chain has TRBV11-2 and TRBJ1-6; no reliable D call. Trimming stripped 2 bases from V and 9 bases from J, with 8 bases between. The CDR3 spans 13 residues. The V gene's germline CDR1 is SGHAT and CDR2 FQNNGV. In DNA, the CDR3 is TGTGCCAGCAGCTTATCCTCGGGTTCACCCCTCCACTTT. Translating it yields CASSLSSGSPLHF.

This rearrangement joins TRBV29-1 to TRBJ1-2, with 9 bases aligning to TRBD1. The CDR3 runs 15 residues. CDR1 SQVTM and CDR2 ANQGSEA come from the germline V gene. V was clipped by 6 bases and J by 5 bases; unmatched bases: 13. The CDR3 loop is CSVDGGTGLTYGYTF. In nucleotides, the CDR3 is TGCAGCGTCGACGGTGGGACAGGGCTAACTTATGGCTACACCTTC.

This clone was picked up one time. V is TRBV5-4 and J is TRBJ2-5, with D possibly TRBD2 on 6 matching bases. V dropped 0 bases and J dropped 7 bases, with 13 bases sitting between them. The germline V gene has CDR1 SGHNT and CDR2 YYREEE (reference sequence). This CDR3 contains 14 residues. CDR3 residues: CASSLAKEGRTQYF. The CDR3 nucleotides read TGTGCCAGCAGCTTGGCCAAGGAGGGGAGGACCCAGTACTTC. Based on the CDR3 plus reference TRBV5-4 and TRBJ2-5, the full variable domain is ETGVTQSPTHLIKTRGQQVTLRCSSQSGHNTVSWYQQALGQGPQFIFQYYREEENGRGNFPPRFSGLQFPNYSSELNVNALELDDSALYLCASSLAKEGRTQYFGPGTRLLVL.

The V and J genes are TRBV27 and TRBJ2-3; weak D call: TRBD1 (6 bases). V lost 7 bases to trimming and J lost 0 bases, with 14 bases between them. The CDR3 totals 15 residues. The germline gives CDR1 MNHEY, CDR2 SMNVEV (reference sequence). As DNA, the CDR3 is TGTGCCAGCACTGCTTGGCAGGGGAGCACAGATACGCAGTATTTT. Its protein is CASTAWQGSTDTQYF.

The rearrangement uses TRBV5-1 and TRBJ2-1; 8 positions match TRBD2. V shed 2 bases and J 3 bases; nucleotides not matched to a gene: 10. CDR1 SGHRS and CDR2 YFSETQ come from the germline V gene. The CDR3 runs to 17 residues. The CDR3 DNA is TGCGCCAGCAGCTTCGATATCGGGGGGGCGCGCTACAATGAGCAGTTCTTC. Protein product: CASSFDIGGARYNEQFF.

Here the CDR3 reads CASSQDFSGRGSSYEQYF. Written as DNA, the CDR3 is TGCGCCAGCAGCCAAGATTTTTCGGGCAGGGGAAGCTCCTACGAGCAGTACTTC. The rearrangement joins TRBV4-1 to TRBJ2-7; weak D call: TRBD1 (6 bases). V was shortened by 0 bases and J by 0 bases, with 18 bases between the two germline ends. The CDR3 loop spans 18 amino acids. From germline, CDR1 is MGHRA and CDR2 YSYEKL.

The V gene is TRBV6-5, the J gene TRBJ1-2, with TRBD1 matching over 9 bases. The CDR3 is made up of 13 amino acids. Germline lookup yields CDR1 MNHEY and CDR2 SVGAGI. V gave up 7 bases and J gave up 5 bases; unmatched junction bases: 5. CDR3 region: CASTSGTGYGYTF. The CDR3 coding sequence is TGTGCCAGCACGTCCGGGACAGGGTATGGCTACACCTTC.

V and J are TRBV2 and TRBJ1-2, with a tentative D call TRBD1 (5 bases). Germline V gene data show CDR1 as SNHLY and CDR2 as FYNNEI. Deletions cut 1 base from V and 8 bases from J, with 14 bases between. The CDR3 has 14 amino acids. CDR3 coding DNA: TGTGCCAGCAGTGAAGGGGGCTCACCCCTAGGCTACACCTTC. It specifies CASSEGGSPLGYTF. The whole variable domain, remainder taken from reference TRBV2 and TRBJ1-2, is EPEVTQTPSHQVTQMGQEVILRCVPISNHLYFYWYRQILGQKVEFLVSFYNNEISEKSEIFDDQFSVERPDGSNFTLKIRSTKLEDSAMYFCASSEGGSPLGYTFGSGTRLTVV.

The chain joins TRBV6-5 to TRBJ2-7, with TRBD2 matching over 7 bases. The CDR3 consists of 14 residues. The ends lost 0 bases at V and 9 bases at J; junction bases unmatched: 8. Germline V gene lookup returns CDR1 MNHEY and CDR2 SVGAGI. The CDR3 sequence: CASSYSTGGDRQYV. The CDR3 nucleotides are TGTGCCAGCAGTTACTCGACGGGGGGAGATCGGCAGTACGTC.

The rearrangement joins TRBV19 to TRBJ1-5; TRBD1 agrees at 12 bases. V trimming: 3 bases; J trimming: 2 bases; junction bases outside the gene matches: 11. CDR1 and CDR2 from the germline V gene are LNHDA and SQIVND (reference sequence). The CDR3 loop spans 19 amino acids. The CDR3 region is CASSIPTGTGGAGNQPQHF. For the CDR3, the DNA is TGTGCCAGTAGTATTCCCACCGGGACAGGGGGCGCGGGCAATCAGCCCCAGCATTTT.

The chain is built from TRBV2 and TRBJ2-3; the match to TRBD2 covers 10 bases. The V segment lost 7 bases and the J segment 4 bases; nucleotides outside the gene matches: 5. Germline CDR1 and CDR2: SNHLY and FYNNEI. The CDR3 runs 14 residues. In DNA, the CDR3 is TGTGCCAGCAATCGAGCGGGGGGGGCAGATACGCAGTATTTT. This gives the protein CASNRAGGADTQYF. Supplemented by reference TRBV2 and TRBJ2-3, the full variable domain reads EPEVTQTPSHQVTQMGQEVILRCVPISNHLYFYWYRQILGQKVEFLVSFYNNEISEKSEIFDDQFSVERPDGSNFTLKIRSTKLEDSAMYFCASNRAGGADTQYFGPGTRLTVL.

This clone was observed a handful of times. V gene TRBV6-5 combines with J gene TRBJ1-5, with D maybe TRBD1 (6 bases). The ends were cut back, 2 bases at V and 6 bases at J, with 14 bases in the middle. The CDR3 consists of 15 residues. Germline V gives CDR1 MNHEY, CDR2 SVGAGI. CDR3 coding DNA: TGTGCCAGCAGTTACCGGGGGGCGATCGGTCAGCCCCAGCATTTT. Amino acid sequence: CASSYRGAIGQPQHF.

The rearrangement joins TRBV19 to TRBJ1-2; 7 bases align to TRBD1. V lost 6 bases to trimming and J lost 6 bases; unmatched junction nucleotides: 7. There are 13 residues in the CDR3. CDR1 LNHDA and CDR2 SQIVND come from the germline V gene (reference sequence). The CDR3 DNA follows: TGTGCCAGTAGGACAGTTGGGACAGATGGCTACACCTTC. It encodes CASRTVGTDGYTF.

A remark on this clone: A much larger clonotype is one base distant, so this may be a read error. The chain carries TRBV18 and TRBJ1-5; no definite D call. The germline V gene has CDR1 KGHSH and CDR2 LQKENI. There are 13 residues in the CDR3. The V and J ends lost 3 bases and 3 bases respectively, with 6 bases between them. The CDR3 protein is CASSPNYNQPQHF. CDR3 DNA sequence: TGTGCCAGCTCACCTAATTACAATCAGCCCCAGCATTTT.

The V gene is TRBV9, the J gene TRBJ2-2; D unclear. CDR1 SGDLS and CDR2 YYNGEE come from the germline V gene. The CDR3 has 14 residues. Trimming took 0 bases from V and 7 from J, leaving 10 bases between them. Written as DNA, the CDR3 is TGTGCCAGCAGCGTAGTCCGGGTTGGCGGGGAGCTGTTTTTT. This translates into CASSVVRVGGELFF.

The V and J genes are TRBV6-4 and TRBJ2-3, with D possibly TRBD1 on 5 matching bases. This CDR3 contains 14 residues. Germline lookup yields CDR1 MRHNA and CDR2 SNTAGT. Trimming stripped 2 bases from V and 3 bases from J, with 9 bases between. The CDR3, as DNA: TGTGCCAGCAGTGACACAGGCAGGACAGATACGCAGTATTTT. This encodes CASSDTGRTDTQYF.

This chain joins TRBV27 and TRBJ1-2; 9 nucleotides match TRBD1. There are 16 residues in the CDR3. Per germline, CDR1 MNHEY and CDR2 SMNVEV (reference sequence). The V and J ends lost 2 bases and 7 bases, in that order; junction bases with no gene match: 11. DNA of the CDR3: TGTGCCAGCAGTTTAAAGGGACAGGGTTGGGCCCGTGGCTACACCTTC. It translates to CASSLKGQGWARGYTF.

The chain links TRBV12-5 to TRBJ2-7; 9 bases are a match to TRBD1. Losses at the gene ends were 5 bases for V and 6 bases for J; bases not matched to a gene: 8. Per germline, CDR1 LGHNT and CDR2 FRNRAP. This CDR3 region has 14 residues. CDR3 sequence reads: CASGPQDRGGEQYV. The CDR3 region has the DNA TGTGCTAGTGGTCCTCAAGACAGGGGGGGCGAGCAGTACGTC.

The CDR3 reads CASSTTGLNNQPQHF. The CDR3 DNA reads as TGTGCCAGTAGTACTACGGGACTCAACAATCAGCCCCAGCATTTT. The genes are TRBV19 and TRBJ1-5, with D maybe TRBD1 (5 bases). V was clipped by 4 bases and J by 3 bases, with 13 bases between them. This CDR3 has 15 amino acids. The germline V gene has CDR1 LNHDA and CDR2 SQIVND (reference sequence).

Points on this clone: Other DNA sequences in this specimen translate into the identical CDR3. The chain joins TRBV5-1 to TRBJ1-3; D gene unclear. This CDR3 contains 15 residues. The V gene lost 0 bases and the J gene lost 0 bases, with 7 bases spanning the gap. Per germline, CDR1 SGHRS and CDR2 YFSETQ. CDR3 DNA: TGCGCCAGCAGCTTGGGGAGTAGCTCTGGAAACACCATATATTTT. Amino acid sequence: CASSLGSSSGNTIYF.

On this clone itself: The junction and the germline gene differ at one end; a read error may be behind it. This sequence joins TRBV28 and TRBJ1-2; 8 nucleotides line up with TRBD1. The germline gives CDR1 MDHEN, CDR2 SYDVKM. The CDR3 has 12 amino acids. CDR3 protein: CASSLPDREILF. DNA for the CDR3: TGTGCCAGCAGTTTACCGGACAGGGAAATTCTCTTC.

V usage is TRBV5-1 and J usage is TRBJ2-5, with 8 bases matching TRBD1. The CDR3 is made up of 16 amino acids. Germline loops: CDR1 SGHRS, CDR2 YFSETQ. Trimming removed 0 bases from V and 4 bases from J; junction bases left unmatched: 8. DNA for the CDR3: TGCGCCAGCAGCTTGGGCCAGGGGGCGTTGGGAGAGACCCAGTACTTC. Residues: CASSLGQGALGETQYF.

V is TRBV4-2 and J is TRBJ2-7, with TRBD1 matching over 9 bases. V was pared by 1 base and J by 3 bases, with 4 bases of the junction left unmatched. CDR1 is LGHNA and CDR2 is YNFKEQ in the germline V gene. The CDR3 is made up of 15 amino acids. CDR3 sequence: CASSQVLGQGYEQYF. CDR3 in DNA: TGTGCCAGCAGCCAAGTTTTGGGACAGGGCTACGAGCAGTACTTC.

The rearrangement uses TRBV5-1 and TRBJ1-6, with TRBD1 matching over 7 bases. The trim removed 0 bases at V and 7 bases at J, leaving 4 bases unmatched. This CDR3 is 15 amino acids long. In germline, CDR1 is SGHRS, CDR2 YFSETQ. The CDR3 here is CASSLEGTDNSPLHF. The DNA for the CDR3 is TGCGCCAGCAGCTTGGAAGGGACAGACAATTCACCCCTCCACTTT. The full variable domain, with the rest looked up from reference TRBV5-1 and TRBJ1-6, is KAGVTQTPRYLIKTRGQQVTLSCSPISGHRSVSWYQQTPGQGLQFLFEYFSETQRNKGNFPGRFSGRQFSNSRSEMNVSTLELGDSALYLCASSLEGTDNSPLHFGNGTRLTVT.

The chain combines TRBV21-1 with TRBJ2-3; TRBD2 is the table's D call, not checked against the DNA. TRBV21-1 is designated a pseudogene. The CDR3 runs to 18 residues. The CDR3 nucleotides read TGTGCCAGCATCCCCGGGTGGGGGGACATGACTAGCGGGTCACATGAGTGTTTT. Its protein is CASIPGWGDMTSGSHECF.

J is TRBJ2-7 and V is TRBV5-1, with 9 bases identical to TRBD1. V shed 5 bases and J 1 base; nucleotides not matched to a gene: 7. Looked up from germline, CDR1 is SGHRS and CDR2 is YFSETQ. The length of the CDR3 is 15 residues. CDR3 region: CASRRGQGTSYEQYF. CDR3 nucleotides: TGCGCCAGCAGGCGGGGACAGGGTACGTCCTACGAGCAGTACTTC.

This chain links TRBV6-5 with TRBJ1-6; tentative D call: TRBD1 (6 bases). CDR3 length: 14 amino acids. The V end was cut by 6 bases, the J end by 7 bases, with 13 bases between. The germline gives CDR1 MNHEY, CDR2 SVGAGI. CDR3 sequence: CASSLTQGNSPLHF. The CDR3, as DNA: TGTGCCAGCAGCCTTACGCAGGGGAATTCACCCCTCCACTTT.

The chain couples TRBV19 to TRBJ1-1; 9 bases fit TRBD1. The ends lost 7 bases at V and 2 bases at J; junction bases unmatched: 8. The CDR3 is made up of 15 amino acids. Germline assignment: CDR1 LNHDA and CDR2 SQIVND (reference sequence). CDR3 in DNA: TGTGCCAGTAACCCAAGGACAGGGGTCAACACTGAAGCTTTCTTT. Protein product: CASNPRTGVNTEAFF.

This clone showed up just a few times. The chain employs TRBV3-1 (or the pseudogene TRBV3-2) and TRBJ2-5; TRBD2 matches at 10 bases. The V gene's germline CDR1 is LGHDT and CDR2 YNNKEL (reference sequence). V shed 0 bases and J 5 bases; nucleotides not matched to a gene: 9. The CDR3 has 17 amino acids. The CDR3: CASSQDIGAGGRETQYF. In DNA, the CDR3 is TGTGCCAGCAGCCAAGATATCGGAGCGGGGGGGCGGGAGACCCAGTACTTC.